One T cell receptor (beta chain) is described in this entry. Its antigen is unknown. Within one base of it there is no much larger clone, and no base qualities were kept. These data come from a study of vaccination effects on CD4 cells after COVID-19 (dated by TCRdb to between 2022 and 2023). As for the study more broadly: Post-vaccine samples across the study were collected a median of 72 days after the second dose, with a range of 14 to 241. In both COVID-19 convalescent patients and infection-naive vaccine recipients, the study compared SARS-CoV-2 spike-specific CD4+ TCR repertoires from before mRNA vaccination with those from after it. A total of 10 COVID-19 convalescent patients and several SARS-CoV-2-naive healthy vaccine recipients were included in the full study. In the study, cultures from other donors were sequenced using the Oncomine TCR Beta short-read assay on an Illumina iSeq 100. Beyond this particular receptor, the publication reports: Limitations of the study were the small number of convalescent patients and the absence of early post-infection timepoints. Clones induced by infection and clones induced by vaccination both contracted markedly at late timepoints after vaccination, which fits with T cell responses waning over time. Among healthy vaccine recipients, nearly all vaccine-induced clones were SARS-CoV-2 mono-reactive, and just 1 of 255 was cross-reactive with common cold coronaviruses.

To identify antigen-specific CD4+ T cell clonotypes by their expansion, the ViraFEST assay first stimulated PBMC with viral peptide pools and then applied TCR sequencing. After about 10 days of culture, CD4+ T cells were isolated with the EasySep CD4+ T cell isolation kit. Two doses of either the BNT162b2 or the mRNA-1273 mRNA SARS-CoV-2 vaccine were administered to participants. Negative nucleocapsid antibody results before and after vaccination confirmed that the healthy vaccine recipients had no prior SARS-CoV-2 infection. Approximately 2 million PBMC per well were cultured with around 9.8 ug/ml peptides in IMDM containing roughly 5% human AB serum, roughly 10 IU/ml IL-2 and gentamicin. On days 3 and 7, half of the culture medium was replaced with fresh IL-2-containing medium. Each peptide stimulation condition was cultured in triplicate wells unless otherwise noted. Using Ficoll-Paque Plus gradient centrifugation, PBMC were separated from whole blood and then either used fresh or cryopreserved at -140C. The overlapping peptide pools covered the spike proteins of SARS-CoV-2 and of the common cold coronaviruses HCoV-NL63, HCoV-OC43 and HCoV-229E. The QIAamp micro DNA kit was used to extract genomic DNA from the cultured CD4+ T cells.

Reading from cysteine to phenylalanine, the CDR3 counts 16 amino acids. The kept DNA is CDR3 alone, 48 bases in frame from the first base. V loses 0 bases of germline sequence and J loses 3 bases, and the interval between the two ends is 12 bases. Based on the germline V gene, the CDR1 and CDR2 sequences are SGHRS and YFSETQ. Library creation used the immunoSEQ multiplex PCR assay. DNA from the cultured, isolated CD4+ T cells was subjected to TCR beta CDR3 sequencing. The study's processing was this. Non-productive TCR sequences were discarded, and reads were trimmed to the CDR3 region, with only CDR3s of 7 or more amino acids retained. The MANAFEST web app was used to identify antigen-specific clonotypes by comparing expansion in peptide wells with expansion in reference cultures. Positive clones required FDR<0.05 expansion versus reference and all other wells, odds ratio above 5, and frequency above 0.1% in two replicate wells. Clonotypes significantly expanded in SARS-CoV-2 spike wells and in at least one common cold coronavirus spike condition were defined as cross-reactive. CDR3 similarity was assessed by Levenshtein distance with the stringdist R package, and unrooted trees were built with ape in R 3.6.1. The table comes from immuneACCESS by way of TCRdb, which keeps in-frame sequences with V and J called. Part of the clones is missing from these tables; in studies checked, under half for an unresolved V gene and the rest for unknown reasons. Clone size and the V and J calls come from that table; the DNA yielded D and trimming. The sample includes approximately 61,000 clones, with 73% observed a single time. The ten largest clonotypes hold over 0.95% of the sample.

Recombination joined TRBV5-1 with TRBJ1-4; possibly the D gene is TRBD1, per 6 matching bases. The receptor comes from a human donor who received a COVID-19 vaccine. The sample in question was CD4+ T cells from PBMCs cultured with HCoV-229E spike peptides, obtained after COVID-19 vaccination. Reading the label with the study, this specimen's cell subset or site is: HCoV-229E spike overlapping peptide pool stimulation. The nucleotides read TGCGCCAGCAGCTTGGTGATGGGGGGGCCTAATGAAAAACTGTTTTTT. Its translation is CASSLVMGGPNEKLFF.